These T cell receptor beta chains were read from a single sample in a study of blood T cell repertoires in COVID-19. Clones were sequenced by immunoSEQ multiplex PCR, and TCRdb holds only the in-frame ones, with some missing. Altogether more than 150,000 clones are present, 82% being singletons, with the ten largest covering 11%. Sequenced sample: PBMCs or T cells enriched from blood (not recorded which). All receptors derive from a man aged 45-65 years who had recovered from COVID-19. Both conserved end residues are part of each CDR3. The D gene is left open where the match is weak. Size is stated for part of the rows, as once, few or many counts, or as a class when the clone is expanded.

D gene: TRBD1; clone size: once; J gene: TRBJ1-4; V gene: TRBV9; CDR3 protein: CASSVTGSATNEKLFF; CDR3 DNA: TGTGCCAGCAGCGTGACAGGGAGTGCAACTAATGAAAAACTGTTTTTT
D gene: .; clone size: .; J gene: TRBJ1-5; V gene: TRBV25-1; CDR3 protein: CASSLEGLNQPQHF; CDR3 DNA: TGTGCCAGCAGTCTTGAGGGATTGAATCAGCCCCAGCATTTT
D gene: TRBD1; clone size: few; J gene: TRBJ1-3; V gene: TRBV30; CDR3 protein: CAWSRDSGSGNTIYF; CDR3 DNA: TGTGCCTGGTCCCGGGACAGCGGCTCTGGAAACACCATATATTTT
D gene: .; clone size: .; J gene: TRBJ2-7; V gene: TRBV4-1; CDR3 protein: CASSQDMSSRGEQYF; CDR3 DNA: TGCGCCAGCAGCCAAGATATGAGTAGTCGGGGCGAGCAGTACTTC
D gene: .; clone size: .; J gene: TRBJ2-7; V gene: TRBV21-1; CDR3 protein: CASTNRGRHEQYF; CDR3 DNA: TGTGCCAGCACCAACAGGGGGCGGCACGAGCAGTACTTC
D gene: .; clone size: .; J gene: TRBJ1-2; V gene: TRBV5-1; CDR3 protein: CASSSTAEGGGYTF; CDR3 DNA: TGCGCCAGCAGCTCGACGGCCGAGGGAGGTGGCTACACCTTC
D gene: .; clone size: .; J gene: TRBJ2-7; V gene: TRBV18; CDR3 protein: CASSPGSTQDEQYF; CDR3 DNA: TGTGCCAGCTCACCGGGGAGTACCCAGGACGAGCAGTACTTC
D gene: TRBD1; clone size: .; J gene: TRBJ1-4; V gene: TRBV4-1; CDR3 protein: CASSHQTGTNEKLFF; CDR3 DNA: TGCGCCAGCAGCCATCAGACAGGGACTAATGAAAAACTGTTTTTT
D gene: .; clone size: .; J gene: TRBJ2-1; V gene: TRBV6-5; CDR3 protein: CASSSFGGEQFF; CDR3 DNA: TGTGCCAGCAGTTCTTTCGGGGGTGAGCAGTTCTTC
D gene: TRBD1; clone size: .; J gene: TRBJ1-1; V gene: TRBV6-5; CDR3 protein: CASSLGQGGSTEAFF; CDR3 DNA: TGTGCCAGCAGTTTGGGACAGGGGGGGTCCACTGAAGCTTTCTTT
D gene: TRBD1; clone size: .; J gene: TRBJ1-1; V gene: TRBV7-3; CDR3 protein: CASSLIFQGDTEAFF; CDR3 DNA: TGTGCCAGCAGCTTAATTTTTCAGGGGGACACTGAAGCTTTCTTT
D gene: .; clone size: few; J gene: TRBJ2-1; V gene: TRBV29-1; CDR3 protein: CSVDSVADSYNEQFF; CDR3 DNA: TGCAGCGTTGACTCGGTAGCGGACTCCTACAATGAGCAGTTCTTC
D gene: TRBD2; clone size: .; J gene: TRBJ2-5; V gene: TRBV11-3; CDR3 protein: CASSPGTSGSQETQYF; CDR3 DNA: TGTGCCAGCAGCCCCGGGACTAGCGGGAGCCAAGAGACCCAGTACTTC
D gene: TRBD1; clone size: .; J gene: TRBJ2-1; V gene: TRBV27; CDR3 protein: CASRQDRGRHEQFF; CDR3 DNA: TGTGCCAGCCGTCAGGACAGGGGAAGGCATGAGCAGTTCTTC
D gene: TRBD1; clone size: .; J gene: TRBJ2-5; V gene: TRBV5-4; CDR3 protein: CASSPGQGRETQYF; CDR3 DNA: TGTGCCAGCAGTCCGGGACAGGGGAGAGAGACCCAGTACTTC
D gene: .; clone size: .; J gene: TRBJ2-7; V gene: TRBV4-2; CDR3 protein: CASSHPQGNTAANEQYF; CDR3 DNA: TGTGCCAGCAGCCACCCCCAGGGGAACACCGCAGCCAACGAGCAGTACTTC
D gene: .; clone size: many; J gene: TRBJ2-3; V gene: TRBV24-1; CDR3 protein: CATSDSGDTQYF; CDR3 DNA: TGTGCCACCAGTGATAGCGGAGATACGCAGTATTTT
D gene: .; clone size: .; J gene: TRBJ1-2; V gene: TRBV19; CDR3 protein: CASMGADSPYGYTF; CDR3 DNA: TGTGCCAGTATGGGGGCCGACAGCCCCTATGGCTACACCTTC
D gene: TRBD2; clone size: .; J gene: TRBJ2-7; V gene: TRBV4-2; CDR3 protein: CASSQAGGQRGEQYF; CDR3 DNA: TGTGCCAGCAGCCAAGCTGGGGGGCAGCGGGGGGAGCAGTACTTC
D gene: .; clone size: once; J gene: TRBJ1-2; V gene: TRBV27; CDR3 protein: CASSPSRGPYGYTF; CDR3 DNA: TGTGCCAGCAGTCCCAGTAGGGGCCCCTATGGCTACACCTTC
D gene: TRBD2; clone size: .; J gene: TRBJ2-1; V gene: TRBV11-2; CDR3 protein: CASRLTSGSREQFF; CDR3 DNA: TGTGCCAGCAGACTAACTAGCGGGAGCCGTGAGCAGTTCTTC
D gene: .; clone size: .; J gene: TRBJ1-2; V gene: TRBV5-6; CDR3 protein: CASSLGLRVNYGYTF; CDR3 DNA: TGTGCCAGCAGCCTGGGGCTGAGGGTAAACTATGGCTACACCTTC
D gene: .; clone size: .; J gene: TRBJ1-2; V gene: TRBV15; CDR3 protein: CATSRDKGVGGYTF; CDR3 DNA: TGTGCCACCAGCAGAGATAAGGGAGTGGGCGGCTACACCTTC
D gene: TRBD2; clone size: once; J gene: TRBJ2-1; V gene: TRBV5-1; CDR3 protein: CASSLDASGKWTEQFF; CDR3 DNA: TGCGCCAGCAGCTTGGACGCTAGCGGGAAGTGGACTGAGCAGTTCTTC
D gene: .; clone size: .; J gene: TRBJ2-4; V gene: TRBV6-4; CDR3 protein: CASSESQESKNIQYF; CDR3 DNA: TGTGCCAGCAGTGAGTCGCAGGAATCCAAAAACATTCAGTACTTC
D gene: TRBD1; clone size: .; J gene: TRBJ2-3; V gene: TRBV12-3/TRBV12-4; CDR3 protein: CASRFQRSGGLNF; CDR3 DNA: TGTGCCAGCAGATTTCAGCGGTCAGGGGGCTTGAATTTT
D gene: .; clone size: .; J gene: TRBJ2-1; V gene: TRBV3-1/TRBV3-2; CDR3 protein: CASSQDVVANEQFF; CDR3 DNA: TGTGCCAGCAGCCAAGATGTGGTAGCGAATGAGCAGTTCTTC
D gene: TRBD1; clone size: .; J gene: TRBJ1-2; V gene: TRBV5-1; CDR3 protein: CASSPGAGQGAYGYTF; CDR3 DNA: TGCGCCAGCAGCCCGGGTGCGGGACAGGGGGCTTATGGCTACACCTTC
D gene: TRBD1; clone size: .; J gene: TRBJ1-1; V gene: TRBV28; CDR3 protein: CASSPLTGGTEAFF; CDR3 DNA: TGTGCCAGCAGTCCCCTTACAGGGGGCACTGAAGCTTTCTTT
D gene: TRBD1; clone size: .; J gene: TRBJ2-7; V gene: TRBV28; CDR3 protein: CASKKDRGVTYEQYF; CDR3 DNA: TGTGCCAGCAAAAAAGACAGGGGGGTCACCTACGAGCAGTACTTC
D gene: TRBD2; clone size: once; J gene: TRBJ2-1; V gene: TRBV7-2; CDR3 protein: CASSLGPGGTNEQFF; CDR3 DNA: TGTGCCAGCAGCTTAGGCCCGGGAGGGACCAATGAGCAGTTCTTC
D gene: .; clone size: few; J gene: TRBJ2-7; V gene: TRBV3-1/TRBV3-2; CDR3 protein: CASSQPGHYSYEQYF; CDR3 DNA: TGTGCCAGCAGCCAACCGGGACATTACTCCTACGAGCAGTACTTC
D gene: .; clone size: .; J gene: TRBJ2-2; V gene: TRBV11-2; CDR3 protein: CASSSDTKTGELFF; CDR3 DNA: TGTGCCAGCAGCTCAGATACAAAGACCGGGGAGCTGTTTTTT